This entry concerns a single T cell receptor (beta chain). Its antigen is as yet unknown. The data are from a study of graft-versus-host responses after intestinal transplantation. Study in general: Induction using anti-thymocyte globulin, followed by tacrolimus and steroids for roughly 3 years, was given to all recipients.

Study outcomes and limitations: Circulating GvH clone levels at their peak were associated with HvG declines (early post-transplant).

V lost 5 bases, J lost 0 bases, and 18 bases stayed unmatched. The germline V gene has CDR1 SGHRS and CDR2 YFSETQ. The CDR3 has 19 amino acids. Assay: immunoSEQ multiplex PCR; the TCRdb copy retains only in-frame clones and omits some. Among roughly 80,000 clones, 87% were seen once, and the ten largest hold around 8%. This chain connects TRBV5-1 to TRBJ1-1, with 8 nucleotides matching TRBD1. The clonotype originates from a human donor who was the organ donor for an intestinal transplant. Sequencing used unstimulated CD8+ T cells sorted from spleen or lymph node cells, obtained before transplant. The CDR3 DNA sequence: TGCGCCAGCAGTTTGATGTCGGCAGGGGGCGCAGCCATGAACACTGAAGCTTTCTTT. Its translation: CASSLMSAGGAAMNTEAFF.